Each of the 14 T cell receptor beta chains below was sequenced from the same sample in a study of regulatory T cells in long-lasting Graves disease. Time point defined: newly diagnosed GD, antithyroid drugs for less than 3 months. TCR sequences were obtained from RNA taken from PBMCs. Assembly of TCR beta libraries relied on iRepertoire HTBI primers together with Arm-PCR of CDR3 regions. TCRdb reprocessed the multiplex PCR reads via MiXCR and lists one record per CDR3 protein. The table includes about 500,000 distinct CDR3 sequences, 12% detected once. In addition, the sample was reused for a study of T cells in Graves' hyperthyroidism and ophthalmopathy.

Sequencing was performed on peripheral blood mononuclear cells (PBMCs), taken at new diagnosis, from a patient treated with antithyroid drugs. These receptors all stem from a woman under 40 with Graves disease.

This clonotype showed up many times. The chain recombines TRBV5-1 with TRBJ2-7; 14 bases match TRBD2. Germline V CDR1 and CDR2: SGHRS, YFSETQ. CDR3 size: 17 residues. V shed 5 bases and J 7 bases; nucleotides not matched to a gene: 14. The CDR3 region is CASRRTSGRLPPGEQYF. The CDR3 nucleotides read TGCGCCAGCAGACGGACTAGCGGGAGGCTCCCCCCCGGGGAGCAGTACTTC.

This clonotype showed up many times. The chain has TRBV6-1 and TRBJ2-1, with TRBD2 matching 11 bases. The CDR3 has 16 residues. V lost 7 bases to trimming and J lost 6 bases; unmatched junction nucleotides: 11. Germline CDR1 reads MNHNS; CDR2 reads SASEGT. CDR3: CASTPLAGGEGNEQFF. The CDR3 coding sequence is TGTGCCAGCACCCCCTTAGCGGGAGGGGAGGGCAATGAGCAGTTCTTC.

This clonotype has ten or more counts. As DNA, the CDR3 is TGTGCCAGCAGTGACCGGCAGTTCTTC. As protein: CASSDRQFF. The chain uses TRBV2 and TRBJ2-1; no clear D. V lost 3 bases and J 12 bases, leaving 3 bases between the germline ends. CDR3 size: 9 residues. Germline V gene sequence: CDR1 SNHLY, CDR2 FYNNEI.

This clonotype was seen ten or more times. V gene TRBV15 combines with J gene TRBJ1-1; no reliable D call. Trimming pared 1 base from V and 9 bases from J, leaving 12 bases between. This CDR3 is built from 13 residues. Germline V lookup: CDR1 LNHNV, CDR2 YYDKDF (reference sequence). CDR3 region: CATSRVITGKAFF. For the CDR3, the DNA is TGTGCCACCAGCAGAGTTATAACCGGGAAAGCTTTCTTT.

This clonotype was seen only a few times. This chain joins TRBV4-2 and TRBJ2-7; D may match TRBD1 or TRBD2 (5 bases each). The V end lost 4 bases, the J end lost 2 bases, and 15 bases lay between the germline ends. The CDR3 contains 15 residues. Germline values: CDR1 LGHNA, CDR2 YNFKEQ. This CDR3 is CASSRVGAAPYEQYF. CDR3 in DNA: TGTGCCAGCAGCCGCGTCGGGGCGGCGCCCTACGAGCAGTACTTC.

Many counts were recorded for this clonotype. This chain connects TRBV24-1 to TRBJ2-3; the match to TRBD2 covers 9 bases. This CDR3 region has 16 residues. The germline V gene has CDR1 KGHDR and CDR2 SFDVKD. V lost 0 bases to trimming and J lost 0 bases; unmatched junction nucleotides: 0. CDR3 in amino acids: CATSDLTSGSTDTQYF. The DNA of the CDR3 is TGTGCCACCAGTGATTTGACTAGCGGGAGCACAGATACGCAGTATTTT.

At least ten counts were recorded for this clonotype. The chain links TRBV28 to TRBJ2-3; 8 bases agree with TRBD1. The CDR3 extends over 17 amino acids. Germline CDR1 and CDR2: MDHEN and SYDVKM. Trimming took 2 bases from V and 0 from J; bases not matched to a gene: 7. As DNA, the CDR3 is TGTGCCAGCAGTTTAGGGACAGGTCAGACTAGCACAGATACGCAGTATTTT. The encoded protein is CASSLGTGQTSTDTQYF.

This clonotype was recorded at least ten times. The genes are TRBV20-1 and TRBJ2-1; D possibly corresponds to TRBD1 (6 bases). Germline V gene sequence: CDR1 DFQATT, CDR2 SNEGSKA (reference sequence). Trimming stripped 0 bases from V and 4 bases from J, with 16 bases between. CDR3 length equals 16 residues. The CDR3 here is CSARDLQGRGYNEQFF. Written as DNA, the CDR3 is TGCAGTGCTAGAGATCTACAGGGAAGGGGTTACAATGAGCAGTTCTTC.

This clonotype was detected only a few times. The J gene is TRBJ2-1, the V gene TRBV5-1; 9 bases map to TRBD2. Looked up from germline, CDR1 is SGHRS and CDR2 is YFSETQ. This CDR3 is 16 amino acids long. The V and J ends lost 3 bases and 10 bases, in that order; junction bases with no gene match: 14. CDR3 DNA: TGCGCCAGCAGCTGGGGGGCTAGCGGGACCTCGTCGGAGCAGTTCTTC. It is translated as CASSWGASGTSSEQFF.

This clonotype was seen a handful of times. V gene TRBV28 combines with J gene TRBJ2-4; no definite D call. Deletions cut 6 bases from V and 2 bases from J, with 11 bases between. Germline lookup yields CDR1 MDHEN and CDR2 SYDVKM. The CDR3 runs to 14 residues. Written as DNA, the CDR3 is TGTGCCAGCAGCAACGGGCAGACCAAAAACATTCAGTACTTC. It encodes CASSNGQTKNIQYF.

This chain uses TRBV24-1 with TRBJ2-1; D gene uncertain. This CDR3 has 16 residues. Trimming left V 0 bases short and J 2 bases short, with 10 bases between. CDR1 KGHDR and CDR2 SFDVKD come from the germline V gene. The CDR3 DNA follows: TGTGCCACCAGTGATTTGCAAGGTGGGACCTACAATGAGCAGTTCTTC. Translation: CATSDLQGGTYNEQFF.

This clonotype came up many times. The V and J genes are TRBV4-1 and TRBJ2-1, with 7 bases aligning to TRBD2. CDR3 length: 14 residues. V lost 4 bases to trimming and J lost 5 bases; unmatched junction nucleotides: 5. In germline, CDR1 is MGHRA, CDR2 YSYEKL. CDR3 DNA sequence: TGCGCCAGCAGCCGGACTAGGATTAACAATGAGCAGTTCTTC. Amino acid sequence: CASSRTRINNEQFF.

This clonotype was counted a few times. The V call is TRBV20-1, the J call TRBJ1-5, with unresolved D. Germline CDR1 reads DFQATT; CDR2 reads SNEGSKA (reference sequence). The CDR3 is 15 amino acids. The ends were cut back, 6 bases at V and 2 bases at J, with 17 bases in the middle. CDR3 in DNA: TGCAGTGCAAACCAGGACGGGTTTGGCAATCAGCCCCAGCATTTT. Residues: CSANQDGFGNQPQHF.

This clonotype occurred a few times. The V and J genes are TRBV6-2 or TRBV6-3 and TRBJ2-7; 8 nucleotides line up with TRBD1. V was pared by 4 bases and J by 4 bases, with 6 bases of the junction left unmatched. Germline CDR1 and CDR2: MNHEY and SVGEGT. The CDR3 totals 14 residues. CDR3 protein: CASSSRTGIYEQYF. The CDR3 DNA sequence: TGTGCCAGCAGTTCGCGGACAGGGATTTACGAGCAGTACTTC.